The 27 T cell receptor beta chains in this list originate from one sample, sequenced in a study of cytomegalovirus exposure and HLA in healthy donors. Vbeta (60) and Jbeta (13) primers were used in the PCR. Profiling relied on immunoSEQ multiplex PCR, and the TCRdb table lists in-frame clones only, not all of them. Here the sample spans about 130,000 clones, approximately 80% being singletons. Sequencing was performed on PBMCs. The source is a female donor in good health and CMV-seronegative.

This clone has more than one count but fewer than ten. V gene TRBV4-2 combines with J gene TRBJ2-5; 10 nucleotides line up with TRBD2. The trim removed 4 bases at V and 2 bases at J, leaving 13 bases unmatched. This CDR3 contains 18 residues. Germline CDR1 and CDR2: LGHNA and YNFKEQ. The CDR3, as DNA: TGTGCCAGCAGCCCAAGGACTAGCGGAGCCGGGGCGCAAGAGACCCAGTACTTC. Its protein is CASSPRTSGAGAQETQYF.

The gene calls are TRBV5-1 and TRBJ2-7, with a tentative D call TRBD1 (6 bases). V was pared by 3 bases and J by 1 base, with 14 bases between. Germline V gene sequence: CDR1 SGHRS, CDR2 YFSETQ. The CDR3 contains 15 residues. CDR3 in amino acids: CASSSGHTGSYEQYF. DNA of the CDR3: TGCGCCAGCAGCTCGGGACACACAGGGTCCTACGAGCAGTACTTC. The full variable domain, completed using reference TRBV5-1 and TRBJ2-7, is KAGVTQTPRYLIKTRGQQVTLSCSPISGHRSVSWYQQTPGQGLQFLFEYFSETQRNKGNFPGRFSGRQFSNSRSEMNVSTLELGDSALYLCASSSGHTGSYEQYFGPGTRLTVT.

The chain combines TRBV10-1 with TRBJ1-1, with 7 bases identical to TRBD1. Trimming at V came to 5 bases and at J to 4 bases, leaving 4 bases not matched to a gene. CDR3 length: 13 residues. CDR1 is WNHNN, CDR2 SYGVQD, per germline (reference sequence). The CDR3 protein is CASSSQGSTEAFF. The CDR3 DNA sequence: TGCGCCAGCAGTTCACAGGGGAGCACTGAAGCTTTCTTT.

This sequence joins TRBV5-8 and TRBJ2-2, with 9 bases aligning to TRBD2. With 4 bases clipped from V and 7 bases from J, the junction kept 11 bases outside the gene matches. This CDR3 comprises 16 residues. Germline CDR1 SGHTS, CDR2 YDEGEE. The CDR3 DNA is TGTGCCAGCAGCCCGGGGACTAGCCCTCGAAGCGGGGAGCTGTTTTTT. It codes for CASSPGTSPRSGELFF.

The chain has TRBV28 and TRBJ1-4; no definite D call. The CDR3 covers 16 residues. CDR1 is MDHEN and CDR2 is SYDVKM in the germline V gene. Trimming pared 8 bases from V and 0 bases from J, leaving 16 bases between. The CDR3 spells CASCGLPAATNEKLFF. In DNA, the CDR3 is TGTGCCAGCTGCGGGCTTCCTGCTGCAACTAATGAAAAACTGTTTTTT.

The genes are TRBV28 and TRBJ2-7; D gene uncertain. The CDR3 covers 12 residues. In germline, CDR1 is MDHEN, CDR2 SYDVKM. V was cut by 6 bases and J by 0 bases, with 6 bases left in between. DNA of the CDR3: TGTGCCAGCAGCCACAGCTCCTACGAGCAGTACTTC. This codes for CASSHSSYEQYF.

The rearrangement links TRBV7-9 to TRBJ1-1, with D possibly TRBD1 on 5 matching bases. V dropped 5 bases and J dropped 4 bases, with 20 bases sitting between them. The CDR3 consists of 16 residues. Germline CDR1 and CDR2: SEHNR and FQNEAQ (reference sequence). The chain's CDR3 is CASSPLGRAPSTEAFF. In nucleotides, the CDR3 is TGTGCCAGCAGCCCCTTGGGCAGGGCTCCGAGCACTGAAGCTTTCTTT.

The chain employs TRBV13 and TRBJ2-1; a possible D gene is TRBD2 (5 bases). This CDR3 is built from 14 residues. The V gene lost 1 base and the J gene lost 12 bases, with 16 bases spanning the gap. Germline-derived CDR1 and CDR2 are PRHDT and FYEKMQ (reference sequence). Here the CDR3 reads CASSLVPHGGVQFF. In nucleotides, the CDR3 is TGTGCCAGCAGCTTAGTACCTCACGGAGGAGTGCAGTTCTTC.

V and J are TRBV5-1 and TRBJ2-5; possibly TRBD2 for D (6 bases). CDR1 and CDR2 from the germline V gene are SGHRS and YFSETQ. Trimming shortened V by 5 bases and J by 1 base, and 12 bases separated the two germline ends. The CDR3 consists of 14 residues. CDR3 in amino acids: CASSSTSSQETQYF. The CDR3 DNA reads TGCGCCAGCAGTTCAACTAGCAGCCAAGAGACCCAGTACTTC.

The chain links TRBV27 to TRBJ2-7, with 10 bases identical to TRBD2. V dropped 2 bases and J dropped 6; count of bases not matched to a gene: 4. Per germline, CDR1 MNHEY and CDR2 SMNVEV (reference sequence). The length of the CDR3 is 14 residues. The CDR3 nucleotides read TGTGCCAGCAGTTTACTAGCGGGAGAAAGCGAGCAGTACTTC. It codes for CASSLLAGESEQYF.

The chain has TRBV19 and TRBJ2-7; 9 positions match TRBD1. Germline V CDR1 and CDR2: LNHDA, SQIVND (reference sequence). The CDR3 sequence is 14 residues long. J gave up 5 bases and V 5 bases, and 7 bases lay outside the gene matches. CDR3 nucleotide sequence: TGTGCCAGTAGTGGAGGGACAGGGAACCACGAGCAGTACTTC. It codes for CASSGGTGNHEQYF.

This clone occurred once. V gene TRBV28 combines with J gene TRBJ2-7; tentative D call: TRBD2 (5 bases). Germline V gene lookup returns CDR1 MDHEN and CDR2 SYDVKM. V shed 9 bases and J shed 2 bases, with 14 bases lying between them. CDR3 length equals 13 residues. The CDR3 protein is CASEPGIPYEQYF. The CDR3 DNA reads TGTGCCAGTGAGCCCGGGATCCCCTACGAGCAGTACTTC.

This chain links TRBV6-5 with TRBJ2-7, with 7 positions matching TRBD2. With V trimmed by 5 bases and J by 2 bases, 6 bases remained unmatched. In germline, CDR1 is MNHEY, CDR2 SVGAGI. This CDR3 comprises 14 residues. The CDR3 region has the DNA TGTGCCAGCAGTAGCGGGACGGCCACCTACGAGCAGTACTTC. Encoded protein: CASSSGTATYEQYF.

This chain joins TRBV5-6 and TRBJ2-1; a possible D gene is TRBD1 (5 bases). The CDR3 runs to 18 residues. Germline-derived CDR1 and CDR2 are SGHDT and YYEEEE. V lost 1 base and J 5 bases, leaving 22 bases between the germline ends. CDR3 residues: CASSLFGTQGLGDNEQFF. Here the CDR3 DNA reads TGTGCCAGCAGCTTGTTCGGTACCCAGGGTTTAGGGGACAATGAGCAGTTCTTC.

The CDR3, as DNA: TGTGCCAGCAGTTTATTACAGGGAACATTCACTGAAGCTTTCTTT. This gives the protein CASSLLQGTFTEAFF. This rearrangement joins TRBV28 to TRBJ1-1, with D possibly matching TRBD1 (6 bases). Trimming pared 1 base from V and 4 bases from J, leaving 13 bases between. Germline values: CDR1 MDHEN, CDR2 SYDVKM. The CDR3 is 15 amino acids. Supplemented by reference TRBV28 and TRBJ1-1, the full variable domain reads DVKVTQSSRYLVKRTGEKVFLECVQDMDHENMFWYRQDPGLGLRLIYFSYDVKMKEKGDIPEGYSVSREKKERFSLILESASTNQTSMYLCASSLLQGTFTEAFFGQGTRLTVV.

The gene calls are TRBV9 and TRBJ2-7; D may be TRBD1 (6 bases). Germline CDR1 and CDR2: SGDLS and YYNGEE. V was pared by 2 bases and J by 3 bases, with 12 bases between. The CDR3 is 14 residues long. The CDR3 DNA reads TGTGCCAGCAGCGTTTCGGGACAAGGCTACGAGCAGTACTTC. It translates to CASSVSGQGYEQYF.

The rearrangement joins TRBV11-3 to TRBJ2-1; tentatively, D is TRBD1 (6 bases). This CDR3 has 13 residues. Germline V lookup: CDR1 SGHNT, CDR2 YENEEA. The V gene lost 5 bases and the J gene lost 4 bases, with 9 bases spanning the gap. The CDR3 spells CASSTGQYNEQFF. CDR3 sequence (DNA): TGTGCCAGCAGCACAGGACAGTACAATGAGCAGTTCTTC. The variable domain in full, completed from reference TRBV11-3 and TRBJ2-1, reads EAGVVQSPRYKIIEKKQPVAFWCNPISGHNTLYWYLQNLGQGPELLIRYENEEAVDDSQLPKDRFSAERLKGVDSTLKIQPAELGDSAVYLCASSTGQYNEQFFGPGTRLTVL.

The rearrangement uses TRBV28 and TRBJ2-7, with D possibly TRBD1 on 6 matching bases. Germline CDR1 and CDR2: MDHEN and SYDVKM. V dropped 6 bases and J dropped 4 bases, with 13 bases sitting between them. This CDR3 has 13 amino acids. The CDR3 nucleotides read TGTGCCAGCAGGGCCCGGGACACATACGAGCAGTACTTC. Its translation: CASRARDTYEQYF. The complete variable domain, with remaining parts taken from reference TRBV28 and TRBJ2-7, reads DVKVTQSSRYLVKRTGEKVFLECVQDMDHENMFWYRQDPGLGLRLIYFSYDVKMKEKGDIPEGYSVSREKKERFSLILESASTNQTSMYLCASRARDTYEQYFGPGTRLTVT.

The rearrangement uses TRBV9 and TRBJ2-5, with 12 bases that match TRBD2. Germline CDR1 SGDLS, CDR2 YYNGEE. V lost 4 bases, J lost 4 bases, and 14 bases stayed unmatched. CDR3 length: 18 amino acids. CDR3 region: CASSSLSRLAGVVETQYF. The CDR3, as DNA: TGTGCCAGCAGCTCTCTATCCCGACTAGCGGGAGTCGTAGAGACCCAGTACTTC.

To note about this clone: Other DNA variants within this sample encode the same CDR3. V gene TRBV4-1 combines with J gene TRBJ2-6; 9 bases align to TRBD1. Trimming removed 3 bases from V and 0 bases from J; junction bases left unmatched: 9. Germline CDR1 MGHRA, CDR2 YSYEKL. The CDR3 has 19 residues. CDR3 coding DNA: TGCGCCAGCAGCCATCATACCGGGACAGGGCGCTCTGGGGCCAACGTCCTGACTTTC. Translated, it gives CASSHHTGTGRSGANVLTF.

This clone appeared a few times. V usage is TRBV30 and J usage is TRBJ2-7; a weak D match, TRBD2 (5 bases). V shed 3 bases and J shed 6 bases, with 12 bases lying between them. The germline gives CDR1 GTSNPN, CDR2 SVGIG (reference sequence). The CDR3 length is 12 residues. The CDR3, as DNA: TGTGCCTGGAGCGTCGGAGGCGGCGAGCAGTACTTC. As protein: CAWSVGGGEQYF.

J is TRBJ2-7 and V is TRBV19; TRBD1 might be the D (6 bases). The V end was cut by 5 bases, the J end by 6 bases, with 14 bases between. CDR1 and CDR2 from the germline V gene are LNHDA and SQIVND (reference sequence). The CDR3 has 13 residues. This CDR3 reads CASSEGQGSEQYF. The CDR3 nucleotides read TGTGCCAGTAGTGAGGGCCAGGGGAGCGAGCAGTACTTC.

The chain combines TRBV29-1 with TRBJ1-1; TRBD1 aligns across 9 bases. The V gene end was trimmed by 4 bases and the J gene end by 0 bases; junction bases not matched to a gene: 6. The CDR3 consists of 15 residues. Germline CDR1 and CDR2: SQVTM and ANQGSEA. CDR3 DNA: TGCAGCGTTGGGACAGGGGCAAAGGTGAACACTGAAGCTTTCTTT. It is translated as CSVGTGAKVNTEAFF.

The V call is TRBV7-2, the J call TRBJ2-5; possible D gene TRBD1, 6 bases. Trimming pared 3 bases from V and 1 base from J, leaving 9 bases between. The CDR3 is made up of 14 amino acids. CDR1 is SGHTA, CDR2 FQGNSA, per germline. CDR3 sequence (DNA): TGTGCCAGCAGCTTTCAGACAGGCCAAGAGACCCAGTACTTC. It translates to CASSFQTGQETQYF. The complete variable domain, with remaining parts taken from reference TRBV7-2 and TRBJ2-5, reads GAGVSQSPSNKVTEKGKDVELRCDPISGHTALYWYRQSLGQGLEFLIYFQGNSAPDKSGLPSDRFSAERTGGSVSTLTIQRTQQEDSAVYLCASSFQTGQETQYFGPGTRLLVL.

V is TRBV19 and J is TRBJ2-6; the D gene is possibly TRBD1 (6 bases). Germline V CDR1 and CDR2: LNHDA, SQIVND (reference sequence). The CDR3 spans 19 residues. The germline V and J ends were trimmed by 0 bases and 0 bases, with 15 bases remaining between them. The CDR3 region is CASSIEGRGFFSGANVLTF. Written as DNA, the CDR3 is TGTGCCAGTAGTATAGAGGGCAGGGGTTTCTTCTCTGGGGCCAACGTCCTGACTTTC. The full variable domain, rest sourced from reference TRBV19 and TRBJ2-6, is DGGITQSPKYLFRKEGQNVTLSCEQNLNHDAMYWYRQDPGQGLRLIYYSQIVNDFQKGDIAEGYSVSREKKESFPLTVTSAQKNPTAFYLCASSIEGRGFFSGANVLTFGAGSRLTVL.

As regards this clone: Additional DNA sequences in this sample encode the identical CDR3. The chain recombines TRBV29-1 with TRBJ1-5, with D uncertain. Germline V lookup: CDR1 SQVTM, CDR2 ANQGSEA. V was pared by 1 base and J by 2 bases, with 6 bases between. This CDR3 comprises 13 residues. The CDR3 nucleotides are TGCAGCGTTGAAGGCCAGGGCAATCAGCCCCAGCATTTT. This encodes CSVEGQGNQPQHF. Full variable domain (missing parts from reference TRBV29-1 and TRBJ1-5): SAVISQKPSRDICQRGTSLTIQCQVDSQVTMMFWYRQQPGQSLTLIATANQGSEATYESGFVIDKFPISRPNLTFSTLTVSNMSPEDSSIYLCSVEGQGNQPQHFGDGTRLSIL.

V and J are TRBV5-5 and TRBJ2-7, with D tentatively TRBD1 (5 bases). The length of the CDR3 is 13 residues. Between the trimmed V and J ends, which lost 4 bases and 0 bases, there was a span of 8 bases. Germline values: CDR1 SGHKS, CDR2 YYEKEE (reference sequence). The CDR3 is CASSPRGSYEQYF. The CDR3 nucleotides read TGTGCCAGCAGCCCTAGGGGCTCCTACGAGCAGTACTTC.